The source of this TCR beta chain is a study of blood T cell repertoires in COVID-19 (TCRdb year 2020). A note on the overall study: The collaborator samples originated in the United States, Italy and Spain and spanned the acute and convalescent phases of COVID-19. The prospective study material was composed of cDNA or gDNA derived from T cells, B-cell-depleted T cells, or PBMCs. The repertoires were released in a freely available public database meant as a resource for research on the immune response to SARS-CoV-2. Deeply sampled blood TCRbeta repertoires from subjects exposed to, actively infected with, or recovered from COVID-19 were included in the dataset. The samples were drawn from two sources: the first 160 participants of the ongoing ImmuneRACE study, and 1,254 subjects contributed by 6 global collaborators. Sample metadata almost always included a de-identified subject ID, COVID-19 status, age in years and sex. HLA class I and class II types, where available, came from metadata supplied by the sample provider rather than from assay-based typing. Findings and caveats that apply to the study as a whole: Clinical and demographic metadata were provided uncurated, with the amount varying by source and participant.

TCRbeta CDR3 regions were amplified from genomic DNA by means of the immunoSEQ Assay, a bias-controlled multiplex PCR. The original pipeline was this. The number of nucleated cells in each sample was estimated by amplification of reference gene primers within the assay. To quantify the absolute abundance of each unique TCRbeta CDR3 rearrangement, sequence reads were collapsed and filtered. For each sample, productive Simpson clonality was calculated as the square root of Simpson's diversity index across productive rearrangements. The source is immuneACCESS, and TCRdb retained only in-frame sequences with V and J called. Part of the clones is not carried over; for the studies checked, unresolved V genes explain less than half of this, and the remainder is unexplained. The V and J calls and clone size were taken over from that table, and D and trimming were inferred from the DNA. The sample records 140,000 to 150,000 clones, around nine tenths of which are singletons. Roughly 1.2% of the sample goes to the ten largest clones.

For this clone: The specificity of this receptor is unknown. Base qualities were left out, and no much larger clone turns up one base away.

The CDR3 numbers 15 residues from cysteine through phenylalanine. The entry retains the CDR3 DNA only, 45 bases that are in frame from base 1. From V the trimming removes 0 bases and from J it removes 5 bases, while the gene matches leave 6 bases of the junction unaccounted for. According to the germline V gene, CDR1 reads SGHRS and CDR2 reads YFSETQ. Participants in the prospective study were aged about 18 to 95 years, lived in some 24 United States geographic areas, and enrolled through a virtual design. Cohort assignment in the prospective study relied on participant-reported clinical history from a screening survey and a study questionnaire. In the prospective study, whole blood, serum and a nasopharyngeal or oropharyngeal swab were collected from each participant by mobile phlebotomists. Prospective study participants could optionally give additional blood draws and questionnaires over an approximately 2-month period. Prospective study blood samples were shipped either frozen or at room temperature before DNA extraction.

In this chain, TRBV5-1 is recombined with TRBJ2-5; 8 of the junction bases match TRBD1. This clonotype was obtained from a woman aged 25-40 years with acute COVID-19. The sequenced sample was PBMCs or T cells enriched from blood (not recorded which). The DNA sequence is given as TGCGCCAGCAGCTTGGCTCAGGGGGCAGGGGAGACCCAGTACTTC. Translated, this is CASSLAQGAGETQYF.